This TCR beta chain was identified during a study of cytomegalovirus exposure and HLA in healthy donors. Study results and caveats: A few chains tied to CMV proved CMV antigen-specific in vitro.

Clones were read by immunoSEQ multiplex PCR, and TCRdb kept only the in-frame ones, dropping some. The sample lists approximately 160,000 clones; 85% were seen once. The CDR3 extends over 11 amino acids. Germline V gene data show CDR1 as DFQATT and CDR2 as SNEGSKA (reference sequence). Trimming left V 7 bases short and J 2 bases short, with 8 bases between. Of note for this clone: As yet, its antigen is unknown.

This TCR derives from a man aged 25 to 40 in good health and CMV-seropositive. Sequenced: PBMCs. This sequence joins TRBV20-1 and TRBJ1-2; D might be TRBD1 (5 bases). The CDR3 protein is CSGGSNYGYTF. DNA for the CDR3: TGCAGTGGGGGCTCCAACTATGGCTACACCTTC.